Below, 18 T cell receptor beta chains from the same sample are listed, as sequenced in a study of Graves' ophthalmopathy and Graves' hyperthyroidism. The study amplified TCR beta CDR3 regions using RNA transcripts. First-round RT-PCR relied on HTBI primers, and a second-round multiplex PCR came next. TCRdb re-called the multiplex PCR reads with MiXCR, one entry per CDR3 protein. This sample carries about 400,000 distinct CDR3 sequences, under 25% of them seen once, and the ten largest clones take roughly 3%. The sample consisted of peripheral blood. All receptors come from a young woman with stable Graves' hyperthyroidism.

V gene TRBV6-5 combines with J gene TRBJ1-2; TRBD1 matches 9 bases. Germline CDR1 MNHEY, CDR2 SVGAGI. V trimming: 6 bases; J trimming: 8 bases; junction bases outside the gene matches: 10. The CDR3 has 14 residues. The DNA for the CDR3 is TGTGCCAGCAGGTACAGGGGGCAAGGTGACGGCTACACCTTC. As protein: CASRYRGQGDGYTF.

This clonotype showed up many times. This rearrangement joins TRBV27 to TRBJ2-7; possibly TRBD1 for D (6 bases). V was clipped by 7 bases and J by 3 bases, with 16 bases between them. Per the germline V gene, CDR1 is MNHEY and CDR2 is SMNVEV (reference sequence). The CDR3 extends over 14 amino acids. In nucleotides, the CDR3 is TGTGCCAGCAAAGAAGGACAGTTTAACTACGAGCAGTACTTC. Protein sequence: CASKEGQFNYEQYF.

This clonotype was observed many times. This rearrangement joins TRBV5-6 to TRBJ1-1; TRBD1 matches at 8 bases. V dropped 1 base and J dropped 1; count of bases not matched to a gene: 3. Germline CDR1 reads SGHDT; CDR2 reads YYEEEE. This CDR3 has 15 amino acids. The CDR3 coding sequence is TGTGCCAGCAGCTTGTACAGGGGGAGGAACACTGAAGCTTTCTTT. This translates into CASSLYRGRNTEAFF.

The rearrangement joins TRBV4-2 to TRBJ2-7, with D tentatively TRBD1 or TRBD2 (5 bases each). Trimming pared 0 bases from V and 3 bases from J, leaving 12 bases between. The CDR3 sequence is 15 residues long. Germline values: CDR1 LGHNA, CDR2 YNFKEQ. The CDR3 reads CASSQDLGDGYEQYF. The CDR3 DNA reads TGTGCCAGCAGCCAAGATTTGGGGGATGGCTACGAGCAGTACTTC.

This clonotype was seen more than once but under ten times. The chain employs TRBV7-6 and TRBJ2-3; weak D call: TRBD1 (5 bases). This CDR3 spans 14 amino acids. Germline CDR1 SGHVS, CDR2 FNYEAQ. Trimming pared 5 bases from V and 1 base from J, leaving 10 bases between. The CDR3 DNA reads TGTGCCAGCAGCCCGGAACAGGGCACAGATACGCAGTATTTT. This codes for CASSPEQGTDTQYF.

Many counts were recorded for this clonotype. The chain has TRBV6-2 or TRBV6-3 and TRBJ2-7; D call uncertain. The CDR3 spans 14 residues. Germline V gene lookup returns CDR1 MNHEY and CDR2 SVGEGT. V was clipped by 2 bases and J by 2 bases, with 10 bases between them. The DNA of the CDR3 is TGTGCCAGCAGTTACCGCAGGCTTCCCTACGAGCAGTACTTC. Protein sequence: CASSYRRLPYEQYF.

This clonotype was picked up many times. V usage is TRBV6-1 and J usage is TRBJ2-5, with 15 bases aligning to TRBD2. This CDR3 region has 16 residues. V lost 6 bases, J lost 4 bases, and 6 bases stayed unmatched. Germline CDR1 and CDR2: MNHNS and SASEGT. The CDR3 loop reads CASSGPGLAGGETQYF. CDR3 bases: TGTGCCAGCAGCGGCCCGGGACTAGCGGGAGGAGAGACCCAGTACTTC.

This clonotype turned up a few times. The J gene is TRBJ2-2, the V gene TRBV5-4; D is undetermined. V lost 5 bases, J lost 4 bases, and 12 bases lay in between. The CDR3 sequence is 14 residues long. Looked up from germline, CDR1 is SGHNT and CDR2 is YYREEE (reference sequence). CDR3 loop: CASSQQAGTGELFF. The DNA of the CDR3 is TGTGCCAGCAGTCAGCAGGCAGGCACCGGGGAGCTGTTTTTT. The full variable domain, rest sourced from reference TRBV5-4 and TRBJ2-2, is ETGVTQSPTHLIKTRGQQVTLRCSSQSGHNTVSWYQQALGQGPQFIFQYYREEENGRGNFPPRFSGLQFPNYSSELNVNALELDDSALYLCASSQQAGTGELFFGEGSRLTVL.

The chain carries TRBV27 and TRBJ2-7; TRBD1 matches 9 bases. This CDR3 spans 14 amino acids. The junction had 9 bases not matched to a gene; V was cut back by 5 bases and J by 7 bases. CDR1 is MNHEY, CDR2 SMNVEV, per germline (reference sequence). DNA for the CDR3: TGTGCCAGCAGTCGCAAACAGGGGGCGCGTGAGCAGTACTTC. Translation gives CASSRKQGAREQYF.

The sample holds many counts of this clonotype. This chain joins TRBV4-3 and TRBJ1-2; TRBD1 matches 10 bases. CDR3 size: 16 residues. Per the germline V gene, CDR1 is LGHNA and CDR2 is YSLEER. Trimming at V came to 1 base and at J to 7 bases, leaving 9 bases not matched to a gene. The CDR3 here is CASSQAWGQGFRGYTF. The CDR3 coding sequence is TGCGCCAGCAGCCAAGCATGGGGACAGGGGTTTCGTGGCTACACCTTC.

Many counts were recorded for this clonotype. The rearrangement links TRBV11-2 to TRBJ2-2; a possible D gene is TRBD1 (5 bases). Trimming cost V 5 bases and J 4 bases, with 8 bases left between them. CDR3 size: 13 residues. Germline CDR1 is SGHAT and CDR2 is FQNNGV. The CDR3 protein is CASSRQFTGELFF. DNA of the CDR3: TGTGCCAGCAGCCGACAGTTCACCGGGGAGCTGTTTTTT.

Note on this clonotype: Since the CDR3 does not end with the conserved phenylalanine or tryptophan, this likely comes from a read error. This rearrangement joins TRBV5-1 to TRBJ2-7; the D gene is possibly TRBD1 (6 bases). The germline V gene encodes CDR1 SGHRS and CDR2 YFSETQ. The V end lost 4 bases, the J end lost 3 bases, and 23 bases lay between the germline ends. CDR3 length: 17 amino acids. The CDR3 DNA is TGCGCCAGCAGCCCCTCCTTCCTTTCGACAGGCCACTACGAGCAGTACTTG. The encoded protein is CASSPSFLSTGHYEQYL.

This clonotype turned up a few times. CDR3 protein: CATRQQTNTGELFF. The CDR3 coding sequence is TGTGCCACCAGGCAGCAAACGAACACCGGGGAGCTGTTTTTT. This chain connects TRBV24-1 to TRBJ2-2; D uncertain. With 7 bases removed from V and 0 bases from J, the gap between germline ends came to 8 bases. The length of the CDR3 is 14 residues. Germline V gene lookup returns CDR1 KGHDR and CDR2 SFDVKD.

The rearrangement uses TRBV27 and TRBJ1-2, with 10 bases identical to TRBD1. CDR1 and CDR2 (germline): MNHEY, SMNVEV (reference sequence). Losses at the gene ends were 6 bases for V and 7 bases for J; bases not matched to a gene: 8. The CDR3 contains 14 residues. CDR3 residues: CASSADRGLGGYTF. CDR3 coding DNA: TGTGCCAGCAGCGCTGACAGGGGGCTGGGTGGCTACACCTTC.

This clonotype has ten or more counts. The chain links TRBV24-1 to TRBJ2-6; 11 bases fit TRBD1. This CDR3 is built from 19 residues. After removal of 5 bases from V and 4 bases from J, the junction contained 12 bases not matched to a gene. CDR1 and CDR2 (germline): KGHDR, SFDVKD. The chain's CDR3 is CATSGLTGQGESGANVLTF. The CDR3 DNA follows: TGTGCCACCAGTGGTCTTACGGGACAGGGGGAATCCGGGGCCAACGTCCTGACTTTC.

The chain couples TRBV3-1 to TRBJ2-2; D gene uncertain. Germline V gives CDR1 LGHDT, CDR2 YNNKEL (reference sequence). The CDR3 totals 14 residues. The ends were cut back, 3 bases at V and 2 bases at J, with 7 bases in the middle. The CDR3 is CASSQAGNTGELFF. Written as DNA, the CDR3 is TGTGCCAGCAGCCAGGCAGGAAACACCGGGGAGCTGTTTTTT.

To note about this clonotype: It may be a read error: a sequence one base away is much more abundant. CDR3 DNA sequence: TGTGCCAGCAGGGAAACCCAAGAGACCCAGGACTTC. It is translated as CASRETQETQDF. This chain joins TRBV2 and TRBJ2-5; D gene ambiguous. This CDR3 has 12 amino acids. CDR1 and CDR2 (germline): SNHLY, FYNNEI.

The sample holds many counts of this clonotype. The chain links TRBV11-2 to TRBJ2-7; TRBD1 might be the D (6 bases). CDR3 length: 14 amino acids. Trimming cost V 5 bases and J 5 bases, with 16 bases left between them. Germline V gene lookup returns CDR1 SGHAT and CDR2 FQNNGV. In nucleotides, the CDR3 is TGTGCCAGCAGCCCAAACAGGGCTTTCGACGAGCAGTACTTC. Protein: CASSPNRAFDEQYF.